Detailed here is one T cell receptor (beta chain). Its specificity is not known. PCR was performed using 60 Vbeta and 13 Jbeta primers. Method: immunoSEQ multiplex PCR; TCRdb's copy keeps in-frame clones and lacks some. The sample has roughly 89,000 clones, around 81% seen once. This sample is part of a study of cytomegalovirus exposure and HLA in healthy donors. Overall study results and limits: It was reported in a later analysis that an Asian-associated ancestry cluster showed fewer N-insertions than the roughly 620-donor mean. Overall, around 150 TCR beta chains were annotated as cytomegalovirus-associated. Reportedly, TCR beta sequences accurately predicted HLA-A and HLA-B alleles in most subjects.

The V gene end was trimmed by 4 bases and the J gene end by 4 bases; junction bases not matched to a gene: 6. Germline lookup yields CDR1 SGHRS and CDR2 YFSETQ. The CDR3 loop spans 16 amino acids. Material: PBMCs. This receptor was taken from a woman between 25 and 40 years old in good health and CMV-seronegative. The V call is TRBV5-1, the J call TRBJ2-2; 11 bases fit TRBD2. The CDR3 is CASSATSGSATGELFF. The DNA for the CDR3 is TGCGCCAGCAGCGCAACTAGCGGGAGTGCCACCGGGGAGCTGTTTTTT.